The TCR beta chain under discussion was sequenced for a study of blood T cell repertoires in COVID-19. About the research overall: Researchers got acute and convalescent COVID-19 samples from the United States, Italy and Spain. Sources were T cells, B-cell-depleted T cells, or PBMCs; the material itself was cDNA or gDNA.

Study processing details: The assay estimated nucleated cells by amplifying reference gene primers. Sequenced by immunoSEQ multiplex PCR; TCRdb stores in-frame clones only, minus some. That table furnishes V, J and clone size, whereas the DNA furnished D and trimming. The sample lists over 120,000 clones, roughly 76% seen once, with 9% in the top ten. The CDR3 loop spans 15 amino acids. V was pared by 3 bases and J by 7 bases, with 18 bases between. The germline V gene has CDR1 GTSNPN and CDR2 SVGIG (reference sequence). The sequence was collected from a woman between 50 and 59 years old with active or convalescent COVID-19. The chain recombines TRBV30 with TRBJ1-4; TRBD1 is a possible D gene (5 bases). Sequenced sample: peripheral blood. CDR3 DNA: TGTGCCTGGAGCCCCCAGTCGGGGGAACGTGAAAAACTGTTTTTT. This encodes CAWSPQSGEREKLFF.